The clone carrying this T cell receptor (beta chain) came up a few times. This sample was included in a study of sequential checkpoint blockade in melanoma. The overall study: After both sequences, patients received maintenance nivolumab.

TCRdb's table, derived via immunoSEQ multiplex PCR, lists solely in-frame clones and lacks some. Of under 40,000 clones listed, about 88% are singletons. Germline values: CDR1 SGHDN, CDR2 FVKESK. Trimming stripped 3 bases from V and 0 bases from J, with 15 bases between. The CDR3 consists of 16 residues. This sample's treatment: randomized to nivolumab then ipilimumab (arm A) or the reverse (arm B). The genes are TRBV14 and TRBJ2-7; perhaps TRBD1 as D (6 bases). The clonotype was recovered from a human donor with melanoma. The sample was CD8+ T cells sorted from blood (inferred from file names), taken from a patient given nivolumab and ipilimumab in sequence. CDR3 bases: TGTGCCAGCAGCCAGGGGCGGACAGTAATCTCCTACGAGCAGTACTTC. Its protein is CASSQGRTVISYEQYF.